The rows below give T cell receptor beta chains drawn from one sample of a study of shared clonotypes between healthy human individuals. Clones were read by immunoSEQ multiplex PCR, and TCRdb kept only the in-frame ones, dropping some. This table has millions of clones, roughly 93% appearing once. The sequencing input was naive CD4+ T cells from PBMCs. The receptors shown here come from a man younger than 35 in good health. Some clones in this sample may be carry-over from other donors' samples. CDR3s include the opening cysteine and the closing phenylalanine or tryptophan. Each record gives: J gene, V gene, D gene, clone size, CDR3 protein, CDR3 DNA. A D gene is named only where the DNA matches it firmly. Only some rows state a clone size, as once, few, many or a class for expanded clones.

J: TRBJ2-5
V: TRBV28
D: TRBD1
size: -
CDR3: CASRPTGGRRETQYF
DNA: TGTGCCAGCAGGCCTACAGGGGGAAGGAGGGAGACCCAGTACTTC

J: TRBJ2-7
V: TRBV10-3
D: -
size: -
CDR3: CAISEPKQGIYEQYF
DNA: TGTGCCATCAGTGAGCCTAAGCAAGGGATTTACGAGCAGTACTTC

J: TRBJ2-7
V: TRBV7-8
D: TRBD2
size: -
CDR3: CASSVRTSGSSYEQYF
DNA: TGTGCCAGCAGCGTACGGACTAGCGGGAGCTCCTACGAGCAGTACTTC

J: TRBJ2-7
V: TRBV5-1
D: TRBD1
size: -
CDR3: CASSLGDSLVYEQYF
DNA: TGCGCCAGCAGCTTGGGGGACAGCCTAGTCTACGAGCAGTACTTC

J: TRBJ1-6
V: TRBV7-3
D: TRBD1
size: once
CDR3: CASSLTGTGVSPLHF
DNA: TGTGCCAGCAGCTTAACCGGGACAGGGGTATCACCCCTCCACTTT

J: TRBJ2-7
V: TRBV28
D: -
size: -
CDR3: CASRPGAWREQYF
DNA: TGTGCCAGCAGGCCCGGGGCATGGAGGGAGCAGTACTTC

J: TRBJ1-2
V: TRBV7-2
D: TRBD1
size: -
CDR3: CASSRTLDRVGYTF
DNA: TGTGCCAGCAGCCGCACTTTAGACAGGGTCGGCTACACCTTC

J: TRBJ1-5
V: TRBV6-1
D: TRBD1
size: -
CDR3: CASSEALRDRVQPQHF
DNA: TGTGCCAGCAGTGAAGCGCTTCGAGACAGGGTTCAGCCCCAGCATTTT

J: TRBJ2-3
V: TRBV18
D: TRBD2
size: -
CDR3: CASSPQLAADTQYF
DNA: TGTGCCAGCTCACCACAGCTAGCGGCAGATACGCAGTATTTT

J: TRBJ2-5
V: TRBV4-1
D: TRBD2
size: -
CDR3: CASSATPRTSGHKETQYF
DNA: TGCGCCAGCAGCGCAACGCCAAGGACTAGCGGGCACAAAGAGACCCAGTACTTC

J: TRBJ1-3
V: TRBV29-1
D: -
size: -
CDR3: CSVRLPGWGSGNTIYF
DNA: TGCAGCGTCCGACTCCCGGGGTGGGGATCTGGAAACACCATATATTTT

J: TRBJ1-5
V: TRBV25-1
D: -
size: -
CDR3: CASSESGTPISNQPQHF
DNA: TGTGCCAGCAGTGAATCTGGGACACCCATTAGCAATCAGCCCCAGCATTTT

J: TRBJ2-7
V: TRBV6-5
D: TRBD2
size: -
CDR3: CASSYLASGSYEQYF
DNA: TGTGCCAGCAGTTATTTGGCTAGCGGCTCCTACGAGCAGTACTTC

J: TRBJ1-2
V: TRBV19
D: TRBD1
size: -
CDR3: CASSAGQAHYGYTF
DNA: TGTGCCAGTAGTGCGGGACAGGCGCACTATGGCTACACCTTC

J: TRBJ2-2
V: TRBV5-6
D: TRBD1
size: -
CDR3: CASRQFWTGDAGELFF
DNA: TGTGCCAGCAGACAATTTTGGACAGGGGATGCCGGGGAGCTGTTTTTT

J: TRBJ2-5
V: TRBV5-4
D: -
size: -
CDR3: CASSLSGLSWGETQYF
DNA: TGTGCCAGCAGCTTATCCGGGCTCTCCTGGGGAGAGACCCAGTACTTC

J: TRBJ1-5
V: TRBV15
D: TRBD1
size: -
CDR3: CATSSPAGGLYSNQPQHF
DNA: TGTGCCACCAGCAGCCCCGCAGGGGGCTTATATAGCAATCAGCCCCAGCATTTT

J: TRBJ1-1
V: TRBV6-6
D: TRBD1
size: -
CDR3: CASTIQGAGLGAFF
DNA: TGTGCCAGCACCATACAGGGGGCGGGTCTGGGAGCTTTCTTT

J: TRBJ2-3
V: TRBV6-1
D: -
size: -
CDR3: CASSAPPGLSGAIPDTQYF
DNA: TGTGCCAGCAGTGCGCCTCCGGGACTCTCAGGGGCTATTCCAGATACGCAGTATTTT

J: TRBJ2-7
V: TRBV9
D: -
size: -
CDR3: CASSADGFPYEQYF
DNA: TGTGCCAGCAGCGCGGACGGGTTTCCCTACGAGCAGTACTTC

J: TRBJ1-6
V: TRBV4-1
D: TRBD1
size: -
CDR3: CASSQEGPGTAYNSPLHF
DNA: TGCGCCAGCAGCCAAGAAGGCCCCGGGACAGCCTATAATTCACCCCTCCACTTT

J: TRBJ2-7
V: TRBV28
D: -
size: -
CDR3: CASSLSFQGYEQYF
DNA: TGTGCCAGCAGTTTAAGTTTCCAGGGCTACGAGCAGTACTTC

J: TRBJ2-7
V: TRBV18
D: -
size: -
CDR3: CASSPSREQYF
DNA: TGTGCCAGCTCACCATCTCGCGAGCAGTACTTC

J: TRBJ2-7
V: TRBV5-1
D: -
size: once
CDR3: CASSLTPSYSYEQYF
DNA: TGCGCCAGCAGCTTGACACCGTCGTATAGCTACGAGCAGTACTTC

J: TRBJ2-7
V: TRBV5-1
D: TRBD1
size: -
CDR3: CASSRVTGVSYEQYF
DNA: TGCGCCAGCAGTCGGGTGACAGGGGTCTCCTACGAGCAGTACTTC

J: TRBJ2-5
V: TRBV5-1
D: -
size: -
CDR3: CASSFLDSQETQYF
DNA: TGCGCCAGCAGCTTCCTAGACAGCCAAGAGACCCAGTACTTC

J: TRBJ2-2
V: TRBV5-1
D: TRBD2
size: -
CDR3: CATEPGTSGRAGNTGELFF
DNA: TGCGCCACTGAACCCGGGACTAGCGGGAGGGCAGGAAACACCGGGGAGCTGTTTTTT

J: TRBJ2-2
V: TRBV5-4
D: -
size: once
CDR3: CASSPATGRHTGELFF
DNA: TGTGCCAGCAGCCCCGCGACGGGACGCCACACCGGGGAGCTGTTTTTT

J: TRBJ2-5
V: TRBV11-3
D: -
size: -
CDR3: CASSSGTSGPETQYF
DNA: TGTGCCAGCAGCTCTGGTACTTCGGGACCAGAGACCCAGTACTTC

J: TRBJ1-4
V: TRBV27
D: -
size: -
CDR3: CASRPAGYRAALGEKLFF
DNA: TGTGCCAGCAGACCGGCTGGGTATCGGGCGGCACTTGGGGAAAAACTGTTTTTT